This entry lists 22 T cell receptor beta chains sequenced from one sample in a study of cytomegalovirus exposure and HLA in healthy donors. In the PCR, 60 Vbeta and 13 Jbeta primers were used. Profiling relied on immunoSEQ multiplex PCR, and the TCRdb table lists in-frame clones only, not all of them. The sample shows some 130,000 clones, roughly 78% of them seen only once. Sample: PBMCs. The origin of the receptors is a woman between 25 and 40 years old in good health and CMV-seropositive.

The chain carries TRBV19 and TRBJ2-1; 16 positions agree with TRBD2. Germline trimming cut 11 bases from V and 10 bases from J; bases unmatched to any gene: 8. This CDR3 spans 14 amino acids. Looked up from germline, CDR1 is LNHDA and CDR2 is SQIVND (reference sequence). The CDR3 DNA follows: TGTGCCTGCACCGGGACTAGCGGGGGGGCGGAGCAGTTCTTC. Residues: CACTGTSGGAEQFF.

The chain employs TRBV30 and TRBJ2-3, with a weak D call TRBD1 (5 bases). Between the trimmed V and J ends, which lost 2 bases and 3 bases, there was a span of 6 bases. CDR3 size: 12 residues. Germline-derived CDR1 and CDR2 are GTSNPN and SVGIG (reference sequence). For the CDR3, the DNA is TGTGCCTGGAGTACAGGTACAGATACGCAGTATTTT. It translates to CAWSTGTDTQYF.

The chain is built from TRBV5-5 and TRBJ2-1; D gene uncertain. The CDR3 extends over 15 amino acids. CDR1 and CDR2 from the germline V gene are SGHKS and YYEKEE (reference sequence). V lost 4 bases to trimming and J lost 0 bases, with 11 bases between them. This chain's CDR3 is CASSEAQSSYNEQFF. CDR3 in DNA: TGTGCCAGCAGCGAAGCGCAAAGCTCCTACAATGAGCAGTTCTTC.

This clone showed up just a few times. This chain joins TRBV5-5 and TRBJ1-2, with a possible D match to TRBD1 (5 bases). The germline CDR1 and CDR2 sequences are SGHKS and YYEKEE (reference sequence). Trimming removed 4 bases at V and 7 bases at J, with 17 bases between. This CDR3 region has 14 residues. DNA of the CDR3: TGTGCCAGCAGCGGAGGGACCGGGACGCGTGGCTACACCTTC. This encodes CASSGGTGTRGYTF.

The chain joins TRBV7-2 to TRBJ2-1; maybe TRBD1 (6 bases). The V end lost 6 bases, the J end lost 6 bases, and 15 bases lay between the germline ends. Germline V gene data show CDR1 as SGHTA and CDR2 as FQGNSA. This CDR3 comprises 14 residues. CDR3 sequence: CASRPDRTGNEQFF. The CDR3, as DNA: TGTGCCAGCAGACCGGACAGAACCGGCAATGAGCAGTTCTTC.

The chain carries TRBV19 and TRBJ2-2; weak D call: TRBD1 (6 bases). This CDR3 has 15 amino acids. Germline values: CDR1 LNHDA, CDR2 SQIVND (reference sequence). V was pared by 1 base and J by 6 bases, with 12 bases between. CDR3 amino acids: CASSIVEQGSGELFF. In DNA form, the CDR3 reads TGTGCCAGTAGTATAGTGGAGCAGGGGTCCGGGGAGCTGTTTTTT.

The gene calls are TRBV4-1 and TRBJ1-5; D perhaps matches TRBD1 (6 bases). Germline V gives CDR1 MGHRA, CDR2 YSYEKL. The V end was cut by 0 bases, the J end by 2 bases, with 8 bases between. The CDR3 runs to 15 residues. The CDR3 coding sequence is TGCGCCAGCAGCCAAGAGGGACACGGCAATCAGCCCCAGCATTTT. It yields the protein CASSQEGHGNQPQHF.

A single count supports this clone. The J gene is TRBJ1-5, the V gene TRBV29-1; D remains ambiguous. V was trimmed by 4 bases and J by 3 bases, leaving 10 bases between them. CDR1 SQVTM and CDR2 ANQGSEA come from the germline V gene. The CDR3 spans 13 residues. Written as DNA, the CDR3 is TGCAGCGTTGGTCCCGGTCTCAATCAGCCCCAGCATTTT. Its protein is CSVGPGLNQPQHF.

Only a few counts were recorded for this clone. This chain joins TRBV6-1 and TRBJ1-4, with a possible D match to TRBD1 (5 bases). Germline V gene data show CDR1 as MNHNS and CDR2 as SASEGT. Trimming left V 4 bases short and J 8 bases short, with 14 bases between. The CDR3 contains 14 residues. The CDR3 nucleotides read TGTGCCAGCAGTGCGACAGCTGTTAAGGAAAAACTGTTTTTT. It translates to CASSATAVKEKLFF.

The chain couples TRBV4-1 to TRBJ1-2; weak D call: TRBD1 (6 bases). With 2 bases removed from V and 7 bases from J, the gap between germline ends came to 11 bases. The CDR3 runs to 13 residues. Germline V lookup: CDR1 MGHRA, CDR2 YSYEKL. The CDR3 loop is CASSQLEQGGYTF. The CDR3 DNA sequence: TGCGCCAGCAGCCAACTTGAACAGGGTGGCTACACCTTC.

V and J are TRBV15 and TRBJ1-1; TRBD1 matches 8 bases. The CDR3 runs 15 residues. V dropped 1 base and J dropped 2; count of bases not matched to a gene: 3. CDR1 is LNHNV, CDR2 YYDKDF, per germline (reference sequence). DNA for the CDR3: TGTGCCACCAGCAGAGGGGGGACAGGAAACACTGAAGCTTTCTTT. The encoded protein is CATSRGGTGNTEAFF.

The V gene is TRBV10-3, the J gene TRBJ1-5; no reliable D call. Germline V gene lookup returns CDR1 ENHRY and CDR2 SYGVKD. The CDR3 has 13 amino acids. Trimming pared 6 bases from V and 2 bases from J, leaving 8 bases between. CDR3 coding DNA: TGTGCCATCAGCACCACTGGCAATCAGCCCCAGCATTTT. This sequence encodes CAISTTGNQPQHF.

V gene TRBV27 combines with J gene TRBJ2-3; TRBD2 aligns across 14 bases. Germline V CDR1 and CDR2: MNHEY, SMNVEV (reference sequence). CDR3 length: 16 residues. V gave up 2 bases and J gave up 4 bases; unmatched junction bases: 2. CDR3 loop: CASSLGLAGGADTQYF. As DNA, the CDR3 is TGTGCCAGCAGTTTAGGACTAGCGGGGGGAGCAGATACGCAGTATTTT.

The CDR3, as DNA: TGCGCCAGCAGCCAAGGAGGGATCAGGAACACTGAAGCTTTCTTT. Translating it yields CASSQGGIRNTEAFF. V is TRBV4-3 and J is TRBJ1-1; no clear D. Trimming left V 1 base short and J 1 base short, with 10 bases between. CDR1 is LGHNA, CDR2 YSLEER, per germline. CDR3 size: 15 residues.

The rearrangement links TRBV19 to TRBJ1-6, with a possible D match to TRBD1 (6 bases). From germline, CDR1 is LNHDA and CDR2 SQIVND (reference sequence). Trimming removed 10 bases at V and 8 bases at J, with 15 bases between. The CDR3 spans 13 residues. CDR3 DNA: TGTGCCACCAAGGGGGAGGGGGATTCACCCCTCCACTTT. Amino acid sequence: CATKGEGDSPLHF.

This rearrangement joins TRBV5-1 to TRBJ2-3; tentatively, D is TRBD2 (5 bases). This CDR3 contains 15 residues. Germline V gives CDR1 SGHRS, CDR2 YFSETQ. The germline V and J ends were trimmed by 2 bases and 3 bases, with 13 bases remaining between them. The CDR3 region is CASSFSRGGTDTQYF. In DNA form, the CDR3 reads TGCGCCAGCAGCTTCTCTAGAGGAGGTACAGATACGCAGTATTTT.

The chain is built from TRBV5-6 and TRBJ1-3, with D perhaps TRBD1 (5 bases). The V gene's germline CDR1 is SGHDT and CDR2 YYEEEE. V lost 4 bases and J 0 bases, leaving 14 bases between the germline ends. The CDR3 consists of 16 residues. Here the CDR3 reads CASSRRGDGSGNTIYF. For the CDR3, the DNA is TGTGCCAGCAGCCGAAGGGGTGACGGCTCTGGAAACACCATATATTTT.

The CDR3 DNA sequence: TGTGCCAGCAGAGAAAGCGGGGGGGCCGGGGAGCTGTTTTTT. Amino acid sequence: CASRESGGAGELFF. The chain links TRBV28 to TRBJ2-2; TRBD2 aligns across 10 bases. CDR1 and CDR2 from the germline V gene are MDHEN and SYDVKM. V dropped 6 bases and J dropped 6; count of bases not matched to a gene: 4. This CDR3 spans 14 amino acids.

The CDR3 nucleotides are TGTGCCAGCAGCTCACCCGCGGGAGGTTTCGAGCAGTACTTC. Translating it yields CASSSPAGGFEQYF. The gene calls are TRBV7-8 and TRBJ2-7; 8 bases map to TRBD2. Unmatched junction bases numbered 8, after V lost 4 bases and J lost 6 bases. The CDR3 totals 14 residues. Germline V gene data show CDR1 as SGHVS and CDR2 as FQNEAQ.

Concerning this clone: Other DNA sequences of this sample code for an identical CDR3. The genes are TRBV18 and TRBJ1-5; possibly TRBD1 for D (5 bases). Germline V CDR1 and CDR2: KGHSH, LQKENI. The ends were cut back, 3 bases at V and 7 bases at J, with 10 bases in the middle. This CDR3 contains 13 residues. The CDR3 spells CASSPQGNQPQHF. CDR3 sequence (DNA): TGTGCCAGCTCACCTCAGGGTAACCAGCCCCAGCATTTT.

The chain is built from TRBV5-4 and TRBJ1-2, with 7 bases matching TRBD1. The V gene end was trimmed by 4 bases and the J gene end by 7 bases; junction bases not matched to a gene: 1. The CDR3 is 11 amino acids. Germline assignment: CDR1 SGHNT and CDR2 YYREEE (reference sequence). CDR3 nucleotide sequence: TGTGCCAGCAGCCAGGGGGTTGGCTACACCTTC. Its protein is CASSQGVGYTF.

Here the CDR3 reads CAAASPTGPGELFF. In DNA form, the CDR3 reads TGTGCGGCCGCGTCCCCGACAGGGCCCGGGGAGCTGTTTTTT. This chain joins TRBV6-1 and TRBJ2-2; 7 bases align to TRBD1. CDR3 length equals 14 residues. Per the germline V gene, CDR1 is MNHNS and CDR2 is SASEGT.